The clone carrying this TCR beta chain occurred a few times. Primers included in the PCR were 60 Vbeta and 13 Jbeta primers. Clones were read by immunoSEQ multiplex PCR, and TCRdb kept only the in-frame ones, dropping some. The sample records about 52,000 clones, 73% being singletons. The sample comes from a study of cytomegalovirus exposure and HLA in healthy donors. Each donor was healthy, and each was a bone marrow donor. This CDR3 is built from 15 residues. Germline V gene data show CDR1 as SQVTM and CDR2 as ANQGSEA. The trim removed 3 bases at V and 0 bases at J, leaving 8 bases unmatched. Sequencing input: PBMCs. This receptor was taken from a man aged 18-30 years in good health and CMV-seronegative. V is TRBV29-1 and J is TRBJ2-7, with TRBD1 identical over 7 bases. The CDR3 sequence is CSVDLGDSASYEQYF. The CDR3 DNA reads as TGCAGCGTTGACTTAGGGGACAGTGCCTCCTACGAGCAGTACTTC.